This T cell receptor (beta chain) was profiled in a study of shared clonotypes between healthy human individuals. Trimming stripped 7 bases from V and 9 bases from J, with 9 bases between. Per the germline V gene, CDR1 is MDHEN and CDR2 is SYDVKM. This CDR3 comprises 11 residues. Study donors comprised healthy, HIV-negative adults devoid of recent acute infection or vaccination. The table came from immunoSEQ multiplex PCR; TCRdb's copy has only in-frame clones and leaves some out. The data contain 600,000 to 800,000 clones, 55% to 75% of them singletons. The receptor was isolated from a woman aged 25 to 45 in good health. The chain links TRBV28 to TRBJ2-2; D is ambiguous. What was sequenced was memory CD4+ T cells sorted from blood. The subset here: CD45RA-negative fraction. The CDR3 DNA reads TGTGCCAGCACTTCCGCCAGGGAGCTGTTTTTT. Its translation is CASTSARELFF.